This is a list of T cell receptor beta chains from one sample in a study of blood T cells in healthy people across ages. TCRdb re-called the 5' RACE reads with MiXCR, one entry per CDR3 protein. The profile shows about 1.4 million distinct CDR3 sequences, approximately 63% of them singletons. Sequences were obtained from blood. The receptors originated from a man aged 18 to 35 in good health. Each CDR3 is given with its conserved first and last residue. The D gene is left open where the match is weak. Size is stated for part of the rows, as once, few or many counts, or as a class when the clone is expanded.

D: .
J: TRBJ1-2
V: TRBV9
size: .
DNA: TGTGCCAGCAGCGACCAGGACATGGGGGGCTATGGCTACACCTTC
CDR3: CASSDQDMGGYGYTF

D: .
J: TRBJ1-1
V: TRBV15
size: .
DNA: TGTGCCACCAGCAGAGATTTTTCCAGGGCGGCGGGGACTGAAGCTTTCTTT
CDR3: CATSRDFSRAAGTEAFF

D: .
J: TRBJ2-7
V: TRBV7-2
size: .
DNA: TGTGCCAGCACCCGAGGGACGGTCGAGCAGTACTTC
CDR3: CASTRGTVEQYF

D: TRBD2
J: TRBJ2-1
V: TRBV7-2
size: .
DNA: TGTGCCAGCAGCTTAACTAGCGGGAGCCCACGTGAGCAGTTCTTC
CDR3: CASSLTSGSPREQFF

D: .
J: TRBJ2-7
V: TRBV5-1
size: few
DNA: TGCGCCAGCAGCATGGGACCGAGCTACGAGCAGTACTTC
CDR3: CASSMGPSYEQYF

D: .
J: TRBJ2-3
V: TRBV7-6
size: .
DNA: TGTGCCAGCAGCTTATTGCGGGACTTCACAGATACGCAGTATTTT
CDR3: CASSLLRDFTDTQYF

D: .
J: TRBJ1-6
V: TRBV7-2
size: once
DNA: TGTGCCAGCAGCCAATTGGTCGTGGATTCACCCCTCCACTTT
CDR3: CASSQLVVDSPLHF

D: TRBD2
J: TRBJ2-1
V: TRBV20-1
size: .
DNA: TGCAGTGCCCCCGGCGGGGGGGGGAGCTCCTACAATGAGCAGTTCTTC
CDR3: CSAPGGGGSSYNEQFF

D: .
J: TRBJ2-2
V: TRBV20-1
size: .
DNA: TGCAGTGCTAGATATGACAACACGAACACCGGGGAGCTGTTTTTT
CDR3: CSARYDNTNTGELFF

D: TRBD2
J: TRBJ2-1
V: TRBV29-1
size: .
DNA: TGCAGCGTAGGGACTAGCGGGAGCTACAATGAGCAGTTCTTC
CDR3: CSVGTSGSYNEQFF

D: TRBD1
J: TRBJ2-4
V: TRBV19
size: .
DNA: TGTGCCAGTAGTATTTACCGGCGACCTTGGACAGGCCCTCGACGGCAGTACTTC
CDR3: CASSIYRRPWTGPRRQYF

D: TRBD2
J: TRBJ2-2
V: TRBV10-2
size: .
DNA: TGCGCCAGCAGTGAGTCGACTAGCGGCACCGGGGAGCTGTTTTTT
CDR3: CASSESTSGTGELFF

D: .
J: TRBJ2-5
V: TRBV5-6
size: .
DNA: TGTGCCAGCAGCTTGAGGCTCACGTACCAAGAGACCCAGTACTTC
CDR3: CASSLRLTYQETQYF

D: .
J: TRBJ2-5
V: TRBV7-2
size: .
DNA: TGTGCCAGCAGCTCCAACAGGGTCGGAAGAGAGACCCAGTACTTC
CDR3: CASSSNRVGRETQYF

D: .
J: TRBJ1-5
V: TRBV5-6
size: few
DNA: TGTGCCAGCAGCCCAGGGACGGGCGCAATGGATCAGCCCCAGCATTTT
CDR3: CASSPGTGAMDQPQHF

D: TRBD1
J: TRBJ2-1
V: TRBV7-2
size: .
DNA: TGTGCCAGCAGCTTTGGGACAGGGGGCTTCAATGAGCAGTTCTTC
CDR3: CASSFGTGGFNEQFF

D: TRBD1
J: TRBJ2-7
V: TRBV27
size: few
DNA: TGTGCCAGCAGTTGGGACAGGAACTACGAGCAGTACTTC
CDR3: CASSWDRNYEQYF

D: TRBD2
J: TRBJ2-6
V: TRBV20-1
size: .
DNA: TGCAGTGCAAGAACTAGCGGGAGGGCCAACGTCCTGACTTTC
CDR3: CSARTSGRANVLTF

D: .
J: TRBJ2-1
V: TRBV29-1
size: few
DNA: TGCAGCGCCAGACCCCACAATGAGCAGTTCTTC
CDR3: CSARPHNEQFF

D: TRBD1
J: TRBJ2-7
V: TRBV5-1
size: .
DNA: TGCGCCAGCAGCCCCGGACAGGGGATCGACGAGCAGTACTTC
CDR3: CASSPGQGIDEQYF

D: .
J: TRBJ2-2
V: TRBV5-1
size: .
DNA: TGCGCCAGCAGCGCCGCAGAGACGAACACCGGGGAGCTGTTTTTT
CDR3: CASSAAETNTGELFF

D: .
J: TRBJ2-1
V: TRBV25-1
size: .
DNA: TGTGCCAGCAGTGTGGCACTAGACAGTGAGCAGTTCTTC
CDR3: CASSVALDSEQFF

D: .
J: TRBJ1-2
V: TRBV20-1
size: .
DNA: TGCAGTGCTATTTTCCTATATGGCTACACCTTC
CDR3: CSAIFLYGYTF

D: TRBD1
J: TRBJ1-4
V: TRBV2
size: .
DNA: TGTGCCTCCGGCAGGGGGACTAATGAAAAACTGTTTTTT
CDR3: CASGRGTNEKLFF

D: .
J: TRBJ2-5
V: TRBV28
size: .
DNA: TGTGCCAGCCGGGAACGGGTTACCCAGTACTTC
CDR3: CASRERVTQYF

D: TRBD2
J: TRBJ2-1
V: TRBV7-9
size: .
DNA: TGTGCCAGCAGCGGGGAGGGTGGGCCATCCTACAATGAGCAGTTCTTC
CDR3: CASSGEGGPSYNEQFF

D: .
J: TRBJ1-4
V: TRBV11-2
size: .
DNA: TGTGCCAGCAGGAGACCGATCAGGGATGAAAAACTGTTTTTT
CDR3: CASRRPIRDEKLFF

D: .
J: TRBJ2-3
V: TRBV6-6
size: few
DNA: TGTGCCAGCAGTCTCGAGCAGGGGTGGGCAGATACGCAGTATTTT
CDR3: CASSLEQGWADTQYF

D: .
J: TRBJ2-5
V: TRBV3-1
size: .
DNA: TGTGCCAGCAGCCATGGGGGCAAGGAGACCCAGTACTTC
CDR3: CASSHGGKETQYF

D: .
J: TRBJ1-2
V: TRBV12-3/TRBV12-4
size: .
DNA: TGTGCCAGCAGTTTTGCGGAGGGGACTAACTATGGCTACACCTTC
CDR3: CASSFAEGTNYGYTF

D: .
J: TRBJ1-4
V: TRBV5-1
size: few
DNA: TGCGCCAGCAGCTTGGAAGGACGAGGTGAAAAACTGTTTTTT
CDR3: CASSLEGRGEKLFF

D: .
J: TRBJ2-7
V: TRBV7-2
size: few
DNA: TGTGCCAGCAGCTTAGTGGCGCTGGGTTCCTACGAGCAGTACTTC
CDR3: CASSLVALGSYEQYF

D: TRBD1
J: TRBJ2-7
V: TRBV6-2/TRBV6-3
size: .
DNA: TGTGCCAGTGGAGGCCCAGGACAGGACTACGAGCAGTACTTC
CDR3: CASGGPGQDYEQYF

D: TRBD1
J: TRBJ1-5
V: TRBV20-1
size: .
DNA: TGCAGTGCCCTGGACAGGGAAGTCGATCAGCCCCAGCATTTT
CDR3: CSALDREVDQPQHF

D: TRBD2
J: TRBJ2-7
V: TRBV7-6
size: .
DNA: TGTGCCAGCAGCTCGACTAGCGGGGGCTCCTACAATGAGCAGTACTTC
CDR3: CASSSTSGGSYNEQYF

D: TRBD2
J: TRBJ2-1
V: TRBV20-1
size: .
DNA: TGCAGTGCTAGGTTCATGGCGGGAGAATACAATGAGCAGTTCTTC
CDR3: CSARFMAGEYNEQFF

D: .
J: TRBJ2-1
V: TRBV29-1
size: few
DNA: TGCAGCGTTGTACTCGGGGGGCACTTCAATGAGCAGTTCTTC
CDR3: CSVVLGGHFNEQFF

D: TRBD1
J: TRBJ2-7
V: TRBV6-2/TRBV6-3
size: few
DNA: TGTGCCAGCAGCAGGGGGCCGGGCGAGCAGTACTTT
CDR3: CASSRGPGEQYF

D: .
J: TRBJ1-6
V: TRBV5-4
size: .
DNA: TGTGCCAGCAGCATGGAAGGAGGGGCTGGTTCACCCCTCCACTTT
CDR3: CASSMEGGAGSPLHF

D: TRBD2
J: TRBJ2-3
V: TRBV4-2
size: few
DNA: TGTGCCAGCAGCACGCAACTAGCGGGGGGCTGGGATACGCAGTATTTT
CDR3: CASSTQLAGGWDTQYF

D: .
J: TRBJ2-7
V: TRBV6-5
size: .
DNA: TGTGCCAGCAGTTTCTCCCAGACAGGATCCTACGAGCAGTACTTC
CDR3: CASSFSQTGSYEQYF

D: TRBD1
J: TRBJ2-7
V: TRBV5-1
size: few
DNA: TGCGCCAGCAGCTTGTGGGGGACAGATCCCTACGAGCAGTACTTC
CDR3: CASSLWGTDPYEQYF

D: .
J: TRBJ1-2
V: TRBV10-3
size: .
DNA: TGTGCCGTCAGTGTAGTGAGGAGCAACTACACCTTC
CDR3: CAVSVVRSNYTF

D: TRBD2
J: TRBJ2-5
V: TRBV18
size: .
DNA: TGTGCCAGCTCACCACATCCGGGACTACAAGAGACCCAGTACTTC
CDR3: CASSPHPGLQETQYF

D: TRBD1
J: TRBJ1-2
V: TRBV7-9
size: .
DNA: TGTGCCAGCAGCTTATGGCCGGGGACAGACTATGGCTACACCTTC
CDR3: CASSLWPGTDYGYTF

D: .
J: TRBJ2-6
V: TRBV4-1
size: once
DNA: TGCGCCAGCAGCCGCCTACCGGGACTTCAAACTGGGGCCAACGTCCTGACTTTC
CDR3: CASSRLPGLQTGANVLTF

D: .
J: TRBJ1-4
V: TRBV4-1
size: .
DNA: TGCGCCAGCAGCCATAACGGGGCGCGCGATGAAAAACTGTTTTTT
CDR3: CASSHNGARDEKLFF

D: .
J: TRBJ1-2
V: TRBV4-1
size: .
DNA: TGCGCCAGCAGCCAACTTGGAGGACCCGGGACCCGATATGGCTACACCTTC
CDR3: CASSQLGGPGTRYGYTF

D: .
J: TRBJ2-3
V: TRBV20-1
size: .
DNA: TGCAGTGCGGGCGGAGGAAGGTCGTCAGAGACGCAGTATTTT
CDR3: CSAGGGRSSETQYF

D: TRBD1
J: TRBJ2-7
V: TRBV28
size: .
DNA: TGTGCCAGCAGTGTGTCAGGGGGCTACGAGCAGTACTTC
CDR3: CASSVSGGYEQYF

D: TRBD1
J: TRBJ2-5
V: TRBV20-1
size: few
DNA: TGCAGTGCTAGAGATCCCAGGACAGGGAGGTTAGGGGAGACCCAGTACTTC
CDR3: CSARDPRTGRLGETQYF

D: .
J: TRBJ2-7
V: TRBV29-1
size: .
DNA: TGCAGCGTGGGAAACATTGGAAGCTCCTACGAGCAGTACTTC
CDR3: CSVGNIGSSYEQYF

D: TRBD2
J: TRBJ2-1
V: TRBV9
size: once
DNA: TGTGCCAGCAGCGTCGCATTTAGCGGGAGGTTCCCCACGATCTACAATGAGCAGTTCTTC
CDR3: CASSVAFSGRFPTIYNEQFF

D: TRBD1
J: TRBJ1-1
V: TRBV28
size: once
DNA: TGTGCCAGCAGTGACTACAGGGGGCCTCCCCCTCCGGAAGCTTTCTTT
CDR3: CASSDYRGPPPPEAFF

D: TRBD1
J: TRBJ2-7
V: TRBV5-1
size: .
DNA: TGCGCCAGCAGCATACAGGGGGCTAGGTACGAGCAGTACTTC
CDR3: CASSIQGARYEQYF

D: .
J: TRBJ2-3
V: TRBV29-1
size: few
DNA: TGCAGCGCCGAGGCCGAGGGTACGCAGTATTTT
CDR3: CSAEAEGTQYF

D: .
J: TRBJ2-3
V: TRBV25-1
size: .
DNA: TGTGCCAGCAGTCGGCCCTCGCGGAGGGGAACAGATACGCAGTATTTT
CDR3: CASSRPSRRGTDTQYF

D: .
J: TRBJ2-1
V: TRBV5-1
size: .
DNA: TGCGCCAGTAAGGTGGAAAGTGAGCAGTTCTTC
CDR3: CASKVESEQFF

D: .
J: TRBJ2-7
V: TRBV30
size: few
DNA: TGTGCCTCGGGAAAGGGCGACTACAATGAGCAGTACTTC
CDR3: CASGKGDYNEQYF

D: .
J: TRBJ1-5
V: TRBV7-2
size: .
DNA: TGTGCCAGCAGCTTAGACCGTGAGTCTAATCAGCCCCAGCATTTT
CDR3: CASSLDRESNQPQHF